One and the same sample provided the 22 T cell receptor beta chains below, sequenced in a study of cytomegalovirus exposure and HLA in healthy donors. The PCR was carried out with 60 Vbeta primers and 13 Jbeta primers. Some clones are missing from TCRdb's copy, which holds only in-frame ones; the method was immunoSEQ multiplex PCR. The sample gives approximately 100,000 clones, approximately 76% of which show up once; roughly 4.9% is in the top ten. The sample was PBMCs. Source of these receptors: a woman under 30 in good health and CMV-seropositive.

The chain couples TRBV5-1 to TRBJ2-5, with TRBD2 matching over 7 bases. The CDR3 runs 16 residues. The V and J ends lost 0 bases and 5 bases, in that order; junction bases with no gene match: 10. In germline, CDR1 is SGHRS, CDR2 YFSETQ. CDR3 coding DNA: TGCGCCAGCAGCTTGGCTCCGGGGGGTGCGGGGGAGACCCAGTACTTC. Encoded protein: CASSLAPGGAGETQYF.

In this sample, this clone turned up a few times. V and J are TRBV28 and TRBJ1-5; no clear D. V dropped 2 bases and J dropped 0 bases, with 11 bases sitting between them. The CDR3 extends over 16 amino acids. The germline V gene has CDR1 MDHEN and CDR2 SYDVKM. The CDR3 is CASSLRADYSNQPQHF. The CDR3 nucleotides read TGTGCCAGCAGTTTACGGGCAGACTATAGCAATCAGCCCCAGCATTTT.

This chain joins TRBV2 and TRBJ1-3; D not resolved. The CDR3 sequence is 14 residues long. Germline V CDR1 and CDR2: SNHLY, FYNNEI. Trimming stripped 6 bases from V and 0 bases from J, with 9 bases between. In DNA, the CDR3 is TGTGCCAGCAGCCCACAGAGCTCTGGAAACACCATATATTTT. Translation gives CASSPQSSGNTIYF.

The chain recombines TRBV2 with TRBJ2-1; 10 nucleotides agree with TRBD2. CDR3 length equals 15 residues. In germline, CDR1 is SNHLY, CDR2 FYNNEI. V lost 4 bases, J lost 8 bases, and 8 bases stayed unmatched. The CDR3 DNA follows: TGTGCCAGCAGTGTCGAGCGGGAGGGCCGATATGAGCAGTTCTTC. Its translation: CASSVEREGRYEQFF.

The chain carries TRBV4-2 and TRBJ2-1; D gene unclear. Germline CDR1 and CDR2: LGHNA and YNFKEQ. The CDR3 runs 13 residues. Trimming pared 0 bases from V and 9 bases from J, leaving 9 bases between. CDR3 amino acids: CASSQDRLVEQFF. DNA of the CDR3: TGTGCCAGCAGCCAAGATCGGTTGGTTGAGCAGTTCTTC.

V is TRBV5-6 and J is TRBJ2-7, with D possibly being TRBD2 (5 bases). The CDR3 loop spans 14 amino acids. Germline-derived CDR1 and CDR2 are SGHDT and YYEEEE. V lost 0 bases to trimming and J lost 4 bases, with 11 bases between them. The CDR3 sequence is CASSLGTWQYEQYF. The CDR3 bases are TGTGCCAGCAGCTTGGGGACTTGGCAGTACGAGCAGTACTTC.

The gene calls are TRBV11-3 and TRBJ2-2; no reliable D call. V was clipped by 5 bases and J by 3 bases, with 13 bases between them. The CDR3 length is 15 residues. Germline CDR1 reads SGHNT; CDR2 reads YENEEA. As DNA, the CDR3 is TGTGCCAGCAGCCCTCCCCGGGTTTACACCGGGGAGCTGTTTTTT. This translates into CASSPPRVYTGELFF.

This clone was recorded a few times. The conserved final phenylalanine or tryptophan is absent from the CDR3, which likely points to a read error. The J gene is TRBJ2-3, the V gene TRBV6-4; weak D call: TRBD1 (5 bases). There are 14 residues in the CDR3. CDR1 MRHNA and CDR2 SNTAGT come from the germline V gene. V was clipped by 3 bases and J by 4 bases, with 11 bases between them. The CDR3 spells CASSETVGSDTQYV. The CDR3 DNA sequence: TGTGCCAGCAGTGAGACAGTAGGCTCAGATACGCAGTATGTT.

The rearrangement uses TRBV21-1 and TRBJ1-1; TRBD1 is taken as the D call from the table, unchecked against the DNA. TRBV21-1 is flagged as a pseudogene. The CDR3 sequence is 14 residues long. CDR3 region: CASTVEGASTEAFF. CDR3 in DNA: TGTGCCAGCACCGTGGAAGGGGCCTCCACTGAAGCTTTCTTT.

This chain joins TRBV5-4 and TRBJ2-7, with 9 positions matching TRBD2. The V segment lost 4 bases and the J segment 7 bases; nucleotides outside the gene matches: 9. CDR1 SGHNT and CDR2 YYREEE come from the germline V gene (reference sequence). There are 14 residues in the CDR3. The CDR3 region is CASSIAGVPGEQYF. The DNA for the CDR3 is TGTGCCAGCAGCATAGCGGGAGTGCCGGGGGAGCAGTACTTC.

The chain combines TRBV7-8 with TRBJ1-1; tentative D call: TRBD1 (5 bases). The CDR3 consists of 16 residues. V was cut by 0 bases and J by 1 base, with 12 bases left in between. Germline CDR1 SGHVS, CDR2 FQNEAQ. Here the CDR3 reads CASSLARGRKNTEAFF. CDR3 nucleotides: TGTGCCAGCAGCTTAGCGCGGGGCAGAAAGAACACTGAAGCTTTCTTT.

V and J are TRBV11-1 and TRBJ2-5; 12 bases align to TRBD2. This CDR3 comprises 16 residues. Germline lookup yields CDR1 SGHAT and CDR2 FQDESV (reference sequence). Unmatched junction bases numbered 4, after V lost 4 bases and J lost 1 base. The DNA for the CDR3 is TGTGCCAGCAGCTCACTAGCGGGGGGAGGCCAAGAGACCCAGTACTTC. This sequence encodes CASSSLAGGGQETQYF.

The rearrangement joins TRBV6-5 to TRBJ1-2; the D gene is possibly TRBD1 (6 bases). The CDR3 has 16 amino acids. In germline, CDR1 is MNHEY, CDR2 SVGAGI. Deletions cut 4 bases from V and 1 base from J, with 16 bases between. This CDR3 reads CASSSPGTPSNYGYTF. Written as DNA, the CDR3 is TGTGCCAGCAGTTCCCCCGGGACACCTAGTAACTATGGCTACACCTTC.

The sample holds one count of this clone. The chain links TRBV6-6 to TRBJ1-2; 8 bases agree with TRBD1. Unmatched junction bases numbered 6, after V lost 4 bases and J lost 5 bases. This CDR3 region has 14 residues. Germline loops: CDR1 MNHNY, CDR2 SVGAGI (reference sequence). As DNA, the CDR3 is TGTGCCAGCAGTTCCGCGAGGACAGGGTATGGCTACACCTTC. This sequence encodes CASSSARTGYGYTF.

This clone is judged medium-sized. This sequence joins TRBV6-1 and TRBJ1-3, with D tentatively TRBD1 (5 bases). The ends were cut back, 5 bases at V and 6 bases at J, with 17 bases in the middle. The CDR3 is 15 residues long. Germline CDR1 is MNHNS and CDR2 is SASEGT. The CDR3 DNA sequence: TGTGCCAGCAGTAAGACAGAAACGAACGTAAACACCATATATTTT. Translating it yields CASSKTETNVNTIYF.

This clone was found a few times. The CDR3 region has the DNA TGTGCCAGCAGCTTTTTTGAGGGCGTGAGGTCTGAGCAGTTCTTC. This gives the protein CASSFFEGVRSEQFF. The rearrangement joins TRBV7-2 to TRBJ2-1, with D possibly TRBD2 on 5 matching bases. The CDR3 sequence is 15 residues long. Trimming cost V 3 bases and J 9 bases, with 18 bases left between them. CDR1 SGHTA and CDR2 FQGNSA come from the germline V gene. Drawing the rest from reference TRBV7-2 and TRBJ2-1, the complete variable domain is GAGVSQSPSNKVTEKGKDVELRCDPISGHTALYWYRQSLGQGLEFLIYFQGNSAPDKSGLPSDRFSAERTGGSVSTLTIQRTQQEDSAVYLCASSFFEGVRSEQFFGPGTRLTVL.

The chain joins TRBV2 to TRBJ1-4; TRBD1 might be the D (6 bases). Germline V gene data show CDR1 as SNHLY and CDR2 as FYNNEI. The CDR3 runs 13 residues. V was cut by 7 bases and J by 5 bases, with 11 bases left in between. CDR3 protein: CASMNRVNEKLFF. The CDR3 DNA reads as TGTGCCAGCATGAACAGGGTAAATGAAAAACTGTTTTTT.

This clone was observed once. The chain is built from TRBV5-6 and TRBJ2-7; no reliable D call. There are 14 residues in the CDR3. Between the trimmed V and J ends, which lost 0 bases and 3 bases, there was a span of 10 bases. Germline CDR1 SGHDT, CDR2 YYEEEE. The CDR3 loop is CASSLDVRSYEQYF. The CDR3 nucleotides read TGTGCCAGCAGCTTGGATGTCAGAAGCTACGAGCAGTACTTC.

V gene TRBV18 combines with J gene TRBJ1-4; D uncertain. Deletions cut 2 bases from V and 7 bases from J, with 8 bases between. This CDR3 has 13 residues. Germline loops: CDR1 KGHSH, CDR2 LQKENI. The CDR3: CASSPERSEKLFF. CDR3 in DNA: TGTGCCAGCTCACCAGAACGGTCTGAAAAACTGTTTTTT.

This sequence joins TRBV10-2 and TRBJ1-1; D remains unclear. Trimming took off 5 bases at V and 1 base at J, with 11 bases between the two ends. In germline, CDR1 is WSHSY, CDR2 SAAADI. This CDR3 has 14 amino acids. The CDR3 DNA is TGCGCCAGCAGTCAGGTGTTCGGGAACACTGAAGCTTTCTTT. The encoded protein is CASSQVFGNTEAFF.

This chain links TRBV7-9 with TRBJ1-1; tentative D call: TRBD1 (5 bases). The CDR3 is 16 amino acids. V lost 5 bases, J lost 5 bases, and 21 bases lay in between. Germline CDR1 is SEHNR and CDR2 is FQNEAQ (reference sequence). The CDR3, as DNA: TGTGCCAGCAGCCCGACGAGGCAGGGAGGGTGGACTGAAGCTTTCTTT. Its protein product is CASSPTRQGGWTEAFF.

V and J are TRBV19 and TRBJ1-4, with TRBD1 as a possible D gene (6 bases). This CDR3 comprises 18 residues. Looked up from germline, CDR1 is LNHDA and CDR2 is SQIVND (reference sequence). Trimming removed 6 bases from V and 0 bases from J, with 20 bases in between. Here the CDR3 reads CASREKGHRIATNEKLFF. The DNA of the CDR3 is TGTGCCAGTAGAGAGAAGGGACACAGAATCGCAACTAATGAAAAACTGTTTTTT.